This T cell receptor (beta chain) was recorded in a study of vaccination and CD4 T cells after COVID-19. Study-wide background: Post-vaccination samples were procured at a median of roughly 70 days following dose two (range 14 to 241). Study results and caveats: The study found that a median 86.3% of reactive clones in convalescent patients appeared only post-vaccination.

V was pared by 3 bases and J by 6 bases, with 6 bases of the junction left unmatched. CDR1 is LNHDA, CDR2 SQIVND, per germline (reference sequence). This CDR3 is 14 amino acids long. Cultured CD4+ T cell DNA underwent sequencing with the Oncomine TCR Beta short-read assay. TCRdb reprocessed the PCR reads via MiXCR and lists one record per CDR3 protein. Of around 19,000 distinct CDR3 sequences listed, roughly 50% are singletons. On this clonotype: Its cognate antigen is unknown.

Documented treatment: approximately nine-day PBMC culture with coronavirus spike peptide pools or control peptides (ViraFEST assay). The sequence came from a human donor who had recovered from COVID-19. This material consisted of CD4+ T cells from blood, cultured in vitro, taken before SARS-CoV-2 vaccination. The rearrangement uses TRBV19 and TRBJ2-7; 9 bases line up with TRBD1. CDR3 region: CASSMFPDRGEQYF. The CDR3, as DNA: TGTGCCAGTAGTATGTTCCCGGACAGGGGCGAGCAGTACTTC.